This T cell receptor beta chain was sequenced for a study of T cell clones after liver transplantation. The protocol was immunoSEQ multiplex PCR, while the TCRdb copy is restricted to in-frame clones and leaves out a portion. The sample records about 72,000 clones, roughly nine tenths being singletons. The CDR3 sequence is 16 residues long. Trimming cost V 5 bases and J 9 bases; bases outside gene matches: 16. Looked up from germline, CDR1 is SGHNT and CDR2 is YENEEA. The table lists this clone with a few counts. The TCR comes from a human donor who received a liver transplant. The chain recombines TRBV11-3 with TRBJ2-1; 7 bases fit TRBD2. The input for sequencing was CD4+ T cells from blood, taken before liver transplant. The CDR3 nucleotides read TGTGCCAGCAGCCCATCGTGGGCCAGCGGGAAGGGTGAGCAGTTCTTC. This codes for CASSPSWASGKGEQFF.